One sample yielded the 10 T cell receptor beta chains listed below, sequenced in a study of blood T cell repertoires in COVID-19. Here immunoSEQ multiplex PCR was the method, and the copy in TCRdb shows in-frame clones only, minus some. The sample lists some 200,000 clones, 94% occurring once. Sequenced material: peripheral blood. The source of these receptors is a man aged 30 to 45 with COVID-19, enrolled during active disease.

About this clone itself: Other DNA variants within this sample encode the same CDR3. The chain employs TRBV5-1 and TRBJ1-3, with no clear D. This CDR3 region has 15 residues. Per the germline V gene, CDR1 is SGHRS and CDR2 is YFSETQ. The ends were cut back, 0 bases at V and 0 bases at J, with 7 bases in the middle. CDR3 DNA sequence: TGCGCCAGCAGCTTGGGCGGGAGCTCTGGAAACACCATATATTTT. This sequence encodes CASSLGGSSGNTIYF.

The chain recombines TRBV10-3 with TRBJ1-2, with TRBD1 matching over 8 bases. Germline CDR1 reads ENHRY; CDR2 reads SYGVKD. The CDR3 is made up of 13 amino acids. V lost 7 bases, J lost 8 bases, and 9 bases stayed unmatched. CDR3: CAIMTQGARGYTF. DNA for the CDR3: TGTGCCATCATGACCCAGGGGGCGAGAGGCTACACCTTC.

CDR3 bases: TGTGCCAGCAGTGAAGTGCAGGGATCAGATACGCAGTATTTT. Encoded protein: CASSEVQGSDTQYF. The V gene is TRBV2, the J gene TRBJ2-3; weak D call: TRBD1 (5 bases). Germline lookup yields CDR1 SNHLY and CDR2 FYNNEI. Trimming left V 1 base short and J 4 bases short, with 9 bases between. This CDR3 is built from 14 residues. Complete variable domain (other parts from reference TRBV2 and TRBJ2-3): EPEVTQTPSHQVTQMGQEVILRCVPISNHLYFYWYRQILGQKVEFLVSFYNNEISEKSEIFDDQFSVERPDGSNFTLKIRSTKLEDSAMYFCASSEVQGSDTQYFGPGTRLTVL.

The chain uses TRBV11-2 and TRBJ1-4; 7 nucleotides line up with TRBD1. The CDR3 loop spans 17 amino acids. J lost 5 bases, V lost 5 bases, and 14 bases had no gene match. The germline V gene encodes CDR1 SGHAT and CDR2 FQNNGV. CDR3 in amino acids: CASSPLRWDSRNEKLFF. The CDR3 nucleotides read TGTGCCAGCAGCCCACTCCGTTGGGACAGCCGGAATGAAAAACTGTTTTTT.

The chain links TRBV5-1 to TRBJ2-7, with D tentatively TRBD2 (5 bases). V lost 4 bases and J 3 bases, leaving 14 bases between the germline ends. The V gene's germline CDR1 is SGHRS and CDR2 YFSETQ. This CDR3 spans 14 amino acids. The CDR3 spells CASSPDFTNYEQYF. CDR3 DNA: TGCGCCAGCAGCCCGGACTTCACAAACTACGAGCAGTACTTC.

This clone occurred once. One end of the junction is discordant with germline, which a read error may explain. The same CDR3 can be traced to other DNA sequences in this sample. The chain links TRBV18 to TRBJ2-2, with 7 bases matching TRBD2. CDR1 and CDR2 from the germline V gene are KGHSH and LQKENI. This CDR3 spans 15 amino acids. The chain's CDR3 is CASSPLGLTSGELFF. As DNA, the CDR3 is TGCGCCAGCTCACCACTGGGACTAACTTCCGGGGAGCTGTTTTTT.

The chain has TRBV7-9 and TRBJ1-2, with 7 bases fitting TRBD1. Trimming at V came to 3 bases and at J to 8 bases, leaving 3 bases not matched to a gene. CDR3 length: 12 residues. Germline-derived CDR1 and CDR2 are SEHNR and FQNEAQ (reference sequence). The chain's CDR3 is CASSFGTDGYTF. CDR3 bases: TGTGCCAGCAGCTTTGGGACAGACGGCTACACCTTC.

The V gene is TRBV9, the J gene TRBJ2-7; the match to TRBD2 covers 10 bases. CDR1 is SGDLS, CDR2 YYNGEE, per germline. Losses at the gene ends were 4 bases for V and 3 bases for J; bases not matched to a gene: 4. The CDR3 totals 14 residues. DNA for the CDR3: TGTGCCAGCAGCCCCCTAGCGGGGGTCTACGAGCAGTACTTC. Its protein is CASSPLAGVYEQYF.

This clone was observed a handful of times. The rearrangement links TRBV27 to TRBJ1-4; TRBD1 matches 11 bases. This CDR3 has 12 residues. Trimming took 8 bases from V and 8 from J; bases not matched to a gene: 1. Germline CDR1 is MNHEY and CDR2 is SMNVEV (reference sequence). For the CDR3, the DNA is TGTGCCAGCGGGACAGGGGGAGAAAAACTGTTTTTT. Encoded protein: CASGTGGEKLFF.

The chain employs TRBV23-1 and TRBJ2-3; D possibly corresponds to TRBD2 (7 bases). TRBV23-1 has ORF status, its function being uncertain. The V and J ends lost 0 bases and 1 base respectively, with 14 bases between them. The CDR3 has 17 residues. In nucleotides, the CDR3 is TGCGCCAGCAGTCAATCTTCCGGGGGGCCGGGCACAGATACGCAGTATTTT. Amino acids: CASSQSSGGPGTDTQYF.